The 21 T cell receptor beta chains below all came from one sample that was sequenced in a study of draining lymph node invasion in breast cancer (dated by TCRdb to 2018 to 2020). The library was built by means of bulk RNA-seq. This sample was sequenced with an Illumina HiSeq 2500. Through fastp at Q25 and MiXCR, TCRdb rebuilt clones from the public reads, retaining in-frame beta chains. Identical CDR3 protein sequences are pooled into one entry, listed with their most common genes and DNA. This sample comprises about 2,700 distinct CDR3 sequences, just over 70% of them detected only once. Approximately 8.3% of the sample is in the top ten clones. CD4+ CD45RA- CD25high cells were sorted as memory regulatory T cells. Input material: sorted memory Tregs from a lymph node. What this sample's cell subset or site label stands for: CD45RA-negative sorted CD4+ T cells (memory Tconv or effector/memory Treg). The receptor set was obtained from a female donor with luminal breast cancer.

The chain employs TRBV9 and TRBJ2-7; 7 nucleotides match TRBD1. V was clipped by 0 bases and J by 6 bases; unmatched bases: 9. CDR3 size: 15 residues. Per germline, CDR1 SGDLS and CDR2 YYNGEE. The DNA for the CDR3 is TGTGCCAGCAGCGTAGGGTCCCTAAGGGGGCTCGAGCAGTACTTC. This sequence encodes CASSVGSLRGLEQYF.

This clonotype has a handful of counts. The chain links TRBV27 to TRBJ1-2, with TRBD1 matching over 8 bases. The V segment lost 7 bases and the J segment 2 bases; nucleotides outside the gene matches: 9. CDR1 is MNHEY, CDR2 SMNVEV, per germline (reference sequence). This CDR3 region has 15 residues. The CDR3 region is CASTTSGQANYGYTF. The CDR3 DNA reads TGTGCCAGCACCACCTCGGGACAGGCCAACTATGGCTACACCTTC.

The V call is TRBV5-1, the J call TRBJ1-1; D unresolved. The CDR3 is made up of 12 amino acids. Per the germline V gene, CDR1 is SGHRS and CDR2 is YFSETQ. Trimming removed 6 bases at V and 1 base at J, with 7 bases between. CDR3 in DNA: TGCGCCAGCAAAGACCCGAACACTGAAGCTTTCTTT. The encoded protein is CASKDPNTEAFF.

This chain joins TRBV6-6 and TRBJ2-7; 9 bases agree with TRBD1. The CDR3 has 13 amino acids. After removal of 8 bases from V and 5 bases from J, the junction contained 7 bases not matched to a gene. Germline loops: CDR1 MNHNY, CDR2 SVGAGI (reference sequence). The CDR3 DNA sequence: TGTGCCAGCGACAGGGGGACCCTCAACGAGCAGTACTTC. Its protein product is CASDRGTLNEQYF.

The chain is built from TRBV18 and TRBJ2-1; D possibly corresponds to TRBD1 (6 bases). The V gene's germline CDR1 is KGHSH and CDR2 LQKENI. This CDR3 spans 13 amino acids. V was cut by 4 bases and J by 3 bases, with 7 bases left in between. CDR3 in amino acids: CASSLDSYNEQFF. Here the CDR3 DNA reads TGTGCCAGCTCACTGGACAGCTACAATGAGCAGTTCTTC.

Here the CDR3 reads CASTMGRRANTGELFF. The CDR3 bases are TGTGCCAGCACCATGGGGCGCAGGGCGAACACCGGGGAGCTGTTTTTT. J is TRBJ2-2 and V is TRBV12-3 or TRBV12-4; D may be TRBD1 (5 bases). This CDR3 is built from 16 residues. The germline V and J ends were trimmed by 7 bases and 0 bases, with 15 bases remaining between them.

V gene TRBV18 combines with J gene TRBJ1-1, with D hard to call. Trimming removed 8 bases from V and 0 bases from J, with 25 bases in between. The CDR3 is 18 residues long. Germline V gene data show CDR1 as KGHSH and CDR2 as LQKENI. The CDR3 protein is CASHQRMQTNYMNTEAFF. In DNA, the CDR3 is TGTGCCAGCCACCAAAGAATGCAGACAAACTATATGAACACTGAAGCTTTCTTT.

This chain uses TRBV20-1 with TRBJ2-5, with D perhaps TRBD2 (6 bases). Germline V gives CDR1 DFQATT, CDR2 SNEGSKA (reference sequence). Trimming left V 6 bases short and J 1 base short, with 15 bases between. The CDR3 has 14 amino acids. CDR3 region: CSAPRVGSQETQYF. The DNA of the CDR3 is TGCAGTGCCCCTAGGGTCGGGAGCCAAGAGACCCAGTACTTC.

The chain uses TRBV5-4 and TRBJ1-1; D gene unclear. Germline V lookup: CDR1 SGHNT, CDR2 YYREEE (reference sequence). V was clipped by 5 bases and J by 3 bases, with 11 bases between them. The CDR3 sequence is 13 residues long. The DNA for the CDR3 is TGTGCCAGCAGGTTCCGGGGAGACACTGAAGCTTTCTTT. Protein sequence: CASRFRGDTEAFF.

This clonotype was observed a single time. The V call is TRBV29-1, the J call TRBJ1-1; D unclear. CDR1 and CDR2 from the germline V gene are SQVTM and ANQGSEA. This CDR3 spans 10 amino acids. Trimming removed 4 bases from V and 8 bases from J, with 8 bases in between. The DNA of the CDR3 is TGCAGCGTTGTTCACAAAGAAGCTTTCTTT. It codes for CSVVHKEAFF.

The V gene is TRBV6-2 or TRBV6-3, the J gene TRBJ1-1; D is perhaps TRBD1 (5 bases). CDR1 MNHEY and CDR2 SVGEGT come from the germline V gene. The CDR3 loop spans 15 amino acids. V was clipped by 3 bases and J by 4 bases, with 15 bases between them. For the CDR3, the DNA is TGTGCCAGCAGTTATGGGGGGTCTCGGACCACTGAAGCTTTCTTT. This codes for CASSYGGSRTTEAFF.

The J gene is TRBJ1-3, the V gene TRBV10-3; unclear D gene. Trimming stripped 10 bases from V and 0 bases from J, with 10 bases between. The CDR3 is made up of 13 amino acids. Germline-derived CDR1 and CDR2 are ENHRY and SYGVKD. CDR3 in DNA: TGTGCCACCCTGGGGAGCTCTGGAAACACCATATATTTT. It specifies CATLGSSGNTIYF.

The chain combines TRBV7-2 with TRBJ2-7; D is uncertain. This CDR3 region has 13 residues. The V and J ends lost 5 bases and 0 bases respectively, with 8 bases between them. CDR1 is SGHTA, CDR2 FQGNSA, per germline. The DNA of the CDR3 is TGTGCCAGCAGCGGCCGGACCTCCTACGAGCAGTACTTC. Its translation: CASSGRTSYEQYF.

This clonotype has only a few counts. The chain employs TRBV10-2 and TRBJ2-5, with a tentative D call TRBD1 (6 bases). Trimming left V 1 base short and J 1 base short, with 10 bases between. The germline V gene has CDR1 WSHSY and CDR2 SAAADI. The CDR3 totals 15 residues. This chain's CDR3 is CASSELQGPQETQYF. The DNA of the CDR3 is TGCGCCAGCAGTGAGTTACAGGGACCCCAAGAGACCCAGTACTTC.

This clonotype was counted a few times. The V call is TRBV18, the J call TRBJ2-7; D is unresolved. Trimming left V 6 bases short and J 0 bases short, with 12 bases between. Germline values: CDR1 KGHSH, CDR2 LQKENI. This CDR3 spans 14 amino acids. CDR3 region: CASSFGLSSYEQYF. The CDR3 region has the DNA TGTGCCAGCTCTTTTGGGTTGTCCTCCTACGAGCAGTACTTC.

The chain is built from TRBV2 and TRBJ1-1, with 7 bases that match TRBD1. The CDR3 has 14 amino acids. Germline trimming cut 3 bases from V and 5 bases from J; bases unmatched to any gene: 6. Germline V gene lookup returns CDR1 SNHLY and CDR2 FYNNEI. CDR3 in DNA: TGTGCCAGCAGTGAGGACAGGTATCGGACTGAAGCTTTCTTT. This sequence encodes CASSEDRYRTEAFF.

This clonotype was counted only a few times. The CDR3 protein is CASSYRTGNEAFF. The CDR3 nucleotides are TGTGCCAGCAGTTACCGGACAGGAAATGAAGCTTTCTTT. V is TRBV6-5 and J is TRBJ1-1, with TRBD1 identical over 7 bases. The ends lost 2 bases at V and 7 bases at J; junction bases unmatched: 4. This CDR3 region has 13 residues. Germline CDR1 reads MNHEY; CDR2 reads SVGAGI.

The chain employs TRBV11-1 and TRBJ2-7; a weak D match, TRBD2 (6 bases). The V gene's germline CDR1 is SGHAT and CDR2 FQDESV (reference sequence). The CDR3 totals 12 residues. Trimming left V 6 bases short and J 11 bases short, with 17 bases between. CDR3 in DNA: TGTGCCAGCAGTCCCGGCGGGGTCACAGAGTACTTC. It specifies CASSPGGVTEYF. The full variable domain, in which reference TRBV11-1 and TRBJ2-7 provide the parts outside the CDR3, is EAEVAQSPRYKITEKSQAVAFWCDPISGHATLYWYRQILGQGPELLVQFQDESVVDDSQLPKDRFSAERLKGVDSTLKIQPAELGDSAMYLCASSPGGVTEYFGPGTRLTVT.

The V gene is TRBV19, the J gene TRBJ1-1, with no clear D. Trimming left V 6 bases short and J 0 bases short, with 11 bases between. Looked up from germline, CDR1 is LNHDA and CDR2 is SQIVND (reference sequence). The CDR3 is made up of 14 amino acids. DNA for the CDR3: TGTGCCAGTAGGGGTCGGCAGGTGAACACTGAAGCTTTCTTT. Its protein product is CASRGRQVNTEAFF.

The chain joins TRBV7-2 to TRBJ1-2; no clear D. The CDR3 loop spans 13 amino acids. V shed 3 bases and J shed 3 bases, with 8 bases lying between them. Germline V gene sequence: CDR1 SGHTA, CDR2 FQGNSA. The CDR3 loop reads CASSFRGDYGYTF. As DNA, the CDR3 is TGTGCCAGCAGCTTTAGAGGCGACTATGGCTACACCTTC.

V gene TRBV5-4 combines with J gene TRBJ1-1, with D tentatively TRBD1 (5 bases). Per germline, CDR1 SGHNT and CDR2 YYREEE (reference sequence). Between the trimmed V and J ends, which lost 1 base and 4 bases, there was a span of 11 bases. This CDR3 has 14 amino acids. The CDR3 here is CASSLSGGSTEAFF. Here the CDR3 DNA reads TGTGCCAGCAGCTTGTCTGGGGGAAGCACTGAAGCTTTCTTT.